This T cell receptor (beta chain) originates from a study of blood T cell repertoires in COVID-19. Across the study: Sources were T cells, B-cell-depleted T cells, or PBMCs; the material itself was cDNA or gDNA.

Germline V lookup: CDR1 LNHDA, CDR2 SQIVND (reference sequence). This CDR3 contains 12 residues. Trimming pared 6 bases from V and 8 bases from J, leaving 10 bases between. Clones were read by immunoSEQ multiplex PCR, and TCRdb kept only the in-frame ones, dropping some. The data show roughly 460,000 clones, around nine tenths seen once. The specimen sequenced was peripheral blood. The chain combines TRBV19 with TRBJ1-4; D uncertain. This receptor was obtained from a man aged 18 to 30 with COVID-19, enrolled during active disease. The CDR3 sequence is CASRMLGEKLFF. Written as DNA, the CDR3 is TGTGCCAGTAGGATGCTAGGAGAAAAACTGTTTTTT.